The clone carrying this TCR beta chain has more than one count but fewer than ten. The V gene's germline CDR1 is SGHTA and CDR2 FQGNSA. V lost 4 bases to trimming and J lost 5 bases; unmatched junction nucleotides: 0. This CDR3 has 13 residues. These data belong to a study of shared clonotypes between healthy human individuals. The data were produced by immunoSEQ multiplex PCR, yet TCRdb's version contains in-frame clones alone and is incomplete. The sample includes a few million clones, approximately 95% seen only once; the top ten take about 0.37%. This chain connects TRBV7-2 to TRBJ2-1; 9 bases map to TRBD1. The sequencing input was naive CD4+ T cells from PBMCs. The subset here: CD45RA+ positively selected. The sequence derives from a man in his late teens or twenties in good health. Some clones in this sample may be carry-over from other donors' samples. CDR3 sequence (DNA): TGTGCCAGCAGCTGGGACAGGGACAATGAGCAGTTCTTC. Translating it yields CASSWDRDNEQFF.